Sequencing of this T cell receptor (beta chain) was carried out in a study of control samples from healthy donors and cancer patients. The CDR3 runs 14 residues. CDR1 SEHNR and CDR2 FQNEAQ come from the germline V gene (reference sequence). V was pared by 3 bases and J by 5 bases, with 3 bases of the junction left unmatched. Generated by immunoSEQ multiplex PCR, the TCRdb table keeps only in-frame clones and is missing some. The table records 260,000 or so clones, roughly 80% of them present only once. The sequencing sample was made of PBMCs. The chain links TRBV7-9 to TRBJ1-1; 10 bases agree with TRBD1. This receptor was taken from a woman aged 60-70 years with lung cancer. CDR3 sequence: CASSFGTGVTEAFF. The DNA for the CDR3 is TGTGCCAGCAGCTTCGGGACAGGGGTAACTGAAGCTTTCTTT.